This record looks at one T cell receptor beta chain sequence and its context. The antigen remains unidentified. The CDR3 totals 15 residues. Germline trimming cut 7 bases from V and 2 bases from J; bases unmatched to any gene: 3. Looked up from germline, CDR1 is ENHRY and CDR2 is SYGVKD. The data were taken from a study of T cell responses to AZD1222 COVID-19 vaccine. This table comes from immunoSEQ multiplex PCR, and its TCRdb copy is limited to in-frame clones, with some not included. The repertoire consists of about 130,000 clones, with 80% to 90% occurring once and the leading ten covering 3.5% to 5%. General study results and limits: The study reported that nearly half of spike-specific TCRs target unmutated variant regions.

The sequencing used peripheral blood, collected on day 0 of AZD1222 vaccination. This rearrangement joins TRBV10-3 to TRBJ2-6, with 9 bases aligning to TRBD2. The source is an adult in good health. The CDR3 here is CAINSGSAGANVLTF. CDR3 sequence (DNA): TGTGCCATCAATAGCGGGAGCGCTGGGGCCAACGTCCTGACTTTC.